A single sample gave rise to the 31 T cell receptor beta chains below, sequenced in a study of T cell responses to AZD1222 COVID-19 vaccine. Clones were sequenced by immunoSEQ multiplex PCR, and TCRdb holds only the in-frame ones, with some missing. The sample records around 130,000 clones, over 75% being singletons. This material consisted of peripheral blood, taken on day 0 of MenACWY control vaccination. The receptors originated from an adult in good health.

This clone was seen a single time. V gene TRBV4-1 combines with J gene TRBJ1-6; TRBD1 might be the D (5 bases). Germline V gene sequence: CDR1 MGHRA, CDR2 YSYEKL. With 4 bases removed from V and 7 bases from J, the gap between germline ends came to 23 bases. The CDR3 runs to 18 residues. The DNA for the CDR3 is TGCGCCAGCAGCCGAGTGACGAGACGGCTTGGGGGGAATTCACCCCTCCACTTT. Its protein product is CASSRVTRRLGGNSPLHF.

A single count supports this clone. The gene calls are TRBV19 and TRBJ2-7; D is perhaps TRBD1 (5 bases). Germline values: CDR1 LNHDA, CDR2 SQIVND (reference sequence). There are 13 residues in the CDR3. V gave up 7 bases and J gave up 7 bases, with 17 bases separating them. The CDR3 coding sequence is TGTGCCAGTAAGGACGTTGGGTCAGGGGAGCAGTACTTC. It translates to CASKDVGSGEQYF.

The genes are TRBV7-2 and TRBJ1-2; tentatively, D is TRBD1 (6 bases). Trimming left V 1 base short and J 3 bases short, with 12 bases between. CDR1 and CDR2 from the germline V gene are SGHTA and FQGNSA. The CDR3 covers 15 residues. The CDR3 region is CASSLGGALYYGYTF. CDR3 DNA: TGTGCCAGCAGCTTAGGGGGGGCCTTGTACTATGGCTACACCTTC.

This clone was seen a single time. This chain connects TRBV6-6 to TRBJ1-5; D gene unclear. Germline CDR1 and CDR2: MNHNY and SVGAGI (reference sequence). Trimming stripped 0 bases from V and 5 bases from J, with 11 bases between. The length of the CDR3 is 15 residues. For the CDR3, the DNA is TGTGCCAGCAGTTACTCGACTTGGGCCTATCAGCCCCAGCATTTT. This sequence encodes CASSYSTWAYQPQHF.

This clone appeared a single time. The chain links TRBV6-6 to TRBJ1-3; D might be TRBD1 (5 bases). From germline, CDR1 is MNHNY and CDR2 SVGAGI (reference sequence). This CDR3 has 15 residues. Trimming cost V 6 bases and J 3 bases, with 15 bases left between them. In nucleotides, the CDR3 is TGTGCCAGCAGCCCACAGGTTTTCGGTGGAAACACCATATATTTT. Its protein product is CASSPQVFGGNTIYF.

The chain couples TRBV5-1 to TRBJ2-3, with 11 nucleotides matching TRBD1. CDR1 is SGHRS, CDR2 YFSETQ, per germline. This CDR3 spans 14 amino acids. Trimming took 4 bases from V and 4 from J; bases not matched to a gene: 2. The CDR3 region is CASSPGQGADTQYF. The CDR3 DNA follows: TGCGCCAGCAGCCCGGGACAGGGGGCAGATACGCAGTATTTT.

The chain has TRBV14 and TRBJ2-7; D gene uncertain. Germline CDR1 SGHDN, CDR2 FVKESK. The CDR3 totals 14 residues. Deletions cut 1 base from V and 3 bases from J, with 10 bases between. The CDR3 reads CASSQGLVFYEQYF. The CDR3 bases are TGTGCCAGCAGCCAAGGGCTAGTCTTCTACGAGCAGTACTTC.

V is TRBV30 and J is TRBJ2-1, with unresolved D. V shed 0 bases and J shed 9 bases, with 15 bases lying between them. CDR1 GTSNPN and CDR2 SVGIG come from the germline V gene (reference sequence). The CDR3 consists of 14 residues. CDR3: CAWSVLGGLGEQFF. The CDR3 nucleotides read TGTGCCTGGAGTGTTTTAGGCGGTCTCGGTGAGCAGTTCTTC.

This sequence joins TRBV29-1 and TRBJ1-1, with no clear D. The CDR3 covers 13 residues. The ends were cut back, 6 bases at V and 10 bases at J, with 21 bases in the middle. Germline V gene lookup returns CDR1 SQVTM and CDR2 ANQGSEA. CDR3: CSVAFSQSFRAFF. In DNA form, the CDR3 reads TGCAGCGTCGCCTTCTCCCAAAGTTTTCGAGCTTTCTTT.

V gene TRBV7-9 combines with J gene TRBJ2-3; D ambiguous. The CDR3 runs 13 residues. Germline CDR1 is SEHNR and CDR2 is FQNEAQ (reference sequence). V was clipped by 5 bases and J by 4 bases, with 10 bases between them. This chain's CDR3 is CASSKRVADTQYF. The CDR3 nucleotides are TGTGCCAGCAGCAAGAGAGTGGCAGATACGCAGTATTTT.

V is TRBV5-1 and J is TRBJ1-4, with D possibly TRBD1 on 5 matching bases. The CDR3 spans 15 residues. Germline V gene data show CDR1 as SGHRS and CDR2 as YFSETQ. V was trimmed by 0 bases and J by 8 bases, leaving 14 bases between them. CDR3 amino acids: CASSLDRQGSEKLFF. The CDR3 bases are TGCGCCAGCAGCTTGGATCGGCAGGGTAGCGAAAAACTGTTTTTT.

The J gene is TRBJ2-2, the V gene TRBV4-1, with D possibly being TRBD1 (6 bases). V shed 0 bases and J shed 1 base, with 6 bases lying between them. Germline lookup yields CDR1 MGHRA and CDR2 YSYEKL. The CDR3 spans 15 residues. CDR3 region: CASSQEDRNTGELFF. In DNA form, the CDR3 reads TGCGCCAGCAGCCAAGAGGACAGGAACACCGGGGAGCTGTTTTTT.

This rearrangement joins TRBV27 to TRBJ2-7; weak D call: TRBD2 (5 bases). The V gene lost 2 bases and the J gene lost 1 base, with 9 bases spanning the gap. CDR1 is MNHEY, CDR2 SMNVEV, per germline (reference sequence). CDR3 length: 14 amino acids. CDR3 nucleotide sequence: TGTGCCAGCAGTTTAGCGGGCCCTTCCTACGAGCAGTACTTC. This encodes CASSLAGPSYEQYF.

The J gene is TRBJ2-1, the V gene TRBV2; 8 bases are a match to TRBD2. The CDR3 has 11 residues. Germline-derived CDR1 and CDR2 are SNHLY and FYNNEI. The J segment lost 16 bases and the V segment lost 6 bases, leaving 8 bases of the junction unmatched. In DNA, the CDR3 is TGTGCCAGCAGGGTAGCGGGAAGGGGTTTCTTC. Protein product: CASRVAGRGFF.

To note about this clone: A read error is likely, as this CDR3 ends without the conserved phenylalanine or tryptophan. It is unclear where the CDR3 begins or ends on the DNA, so no DNA is shown, and the CDR3 is as TCRdb lists it. CDR3: CSVPGGFTP. This sequence joins TRBV29-1 and TRBJ2-7; the tabulated D call, TRBD2, remains unverified against the DNA. The CDR3 length equals 9 residues, ends included. Germline CDR1 and CDR2: SQVTM and ANQGSEA.

The chain links TRBV4-1 to TRBJ1-4; D is uncertain. Trimming stripped 2 bases from V and 5 bases from J, with 9 bases between. The CDR3 runs 14 residues. Looked up from germline, CDR1 is MGHRA and CDR2 is YSYEKL. The CDR3 nucleotides read TGCGCCAGCAGCCAACGTGGTCTAAATGAAAAACTGTTTTTT. Translation gives CASSQRGLNEKLFF.

This clone was observed a single time. The CDR3 sequence is CASSIPGTANEQFF. The DNA of the CDR3 is TGTGCCAGTAGTATCCCCGGGACTGCTAATGAGCAGTTCTTC. This chain joins TRBV19 and TRBJ2-1; perhaps TRBD2 as D (6 bases). The CDR3 sequence is 14 residues long. V lost 3 bases and J lost 7, with 13 bases in between. From germline, CDR1 is LNHDA and CDR2 SQIVND (reference sequence).

The chain recombines TRBV25-1 with TRBJ1-2; D gene uncertain. Trimming removed 4 bases from V and 3 bases from J, with 15 bases in between. CDR3 length equals 15 residues. Germline values: CDR1 MGHDK, CDR2 SYGVNS. The chain's CDR3 is CASSARSGKDYGYTF. The CDR3 nucleotides are TGTGCCAGCAGTGCCCGGAGTGGAAAGGACTATGGCTACACCTTC.

CDR3 bases: TGTGCCAGCAGTGGAGGGAATGAGTTCGACACTGAAGCTTTCTTT. Amino acids: CASSGGNEFDTEAFF. The chain links TRBV5-4 to TRBJ1-1, with D unclear. The CDR3 loop spans 15 amino acids. Per germline, CDR1 SGHNT and CDR2 YYREEE (reference sequence). The V end lost 5 bases, the J end lost 3 bases, and 17 bases lay between the germline ends.

The J gene is TRBJ1-1, the V gene TRBV10-2, with a possible D match to TRBD1 (6 bases). This CDR3 comprises 14 residues. Trimming pared 8 bases from V and 2 bases from J, leaving 15 bases between. Germline V gene sequence: CDR1 WSHSY, CDR2 SAAADI. The CDR3 DNA follows: TGCGCCAGCTCGAACCGGGACATTAACACTGAAGCTTTCTTT. Its protein is CASSNRDINTEAFF.

This clone appeared once. The chain combines TRBV5-1 with TRBJ2-1, with 8 bases fitting TRBD1. Germline V gene data show CDR1 as SGHRS and CDR2 as YFSETQ. The CDR3 contains 16 residues. The V gene end was trimmed by 3 bases and the J gene end by 0 bases; junction bases not matched to a gene: 5. Written as DNA, the CDR3 is TGCGCCAGCAGCTCGGACAGGGCGAGCTCCTACAATGAGCAGTTCTTC. Protein product: CASSSDRASSYNEQFF.

The V call is TRBV7-6, the J call TRBJ2-2, with D uncertain. The CDR3 sequence is 15 residues long. V was clipped by 6 bases and J by 2 bases, with 13 bases between them. CDR1 is SGHVS, CDR2 FNYEAQ, per germline. The DNA of the CDR3 is TGTGCCAGCAGGCCCGTTCGAGGAAACACCGGGGAGCTGTTTTTT. Its translation: CASRPVRGNTGELFF.

This chain uses TRBV19 with TRBJ1-1, with unresolved D. The CDR3 is 14 amino acids. V lost 0 bases and J 10 bases, leaving 15 bases between the germline ends. The V gene's germline CDR1 is LNHDA and CDR2 SQIVND (reference sequence). CDR3 residues: CASSIEASMARAFF. The CDR3 DNA reads as TGTGCCAGTAGTATAGAGGCGTCTATGGCGCGAGCTTTCTTT. Full variable domain (remainder filled in from reference TRBV19 and TRBJ1-1): DGGITQSPKYLFRKEGQNVTLSCEQNLNHDAMYWYRQDPGQGLRLIYYSQIVNDFQKGDIAEGYSVSREKKESFPLTVTSAQKNPTAFYLCASSIEASMARAFFGQGTRLTVV.

J is TRBJ1-1 and V is TRBV30, with a possible D match to TRBD1 (6 bases). CDR1 is GTSNPN, CDR2 SVGIG, per germline (reference sequence). This CDR3 has 14 residues. V lost 1 base, J lost 4 bases, and 13 bases lay in between. Here the CDR3 reads CAWSGGPGVTEAFF. CDR3 coding DNA: TGTGCCTGGAGTGGGGGCCCAGGGGTCACTGAAGCTTTCTTT.

CDR3 residues: CASSEAGGPHLNEQFF. DNA of the CDR3: TGTGCCAGCAGTGAAGCGGGGGGACCCCACTTGAATGAGCAGTTCTTC. V is TRBV6-1 and J is TRBJ2-1; weak D call: TRBD2 (6 bases). Germline-derived CDR1 and CDR2 are MNHNS and SASEGT. V was trimmed by 0 bases and J by 7 bases, leaving 16 bases between them. This CDR3 has 16 amino acids.

V and J are TRBV6-5 and TRBJ1-4; D is possibly TRBD1 (5 bases). The germline V gene has CDR1 MNHEY and CDR2 SVGAGI. CDR3 size: 13 residues. Between the trimmed V and J ends, which lost 8 bases and 4 bases, there was a span of 11 bases. CDR3 region: CASSLGLNEKLFF. DNA for the CDR3: TGTGCCAGCTCACTGGGGCTTAATGAAAAACTGTTTTTT.

V gene TRBV7-3 combines with J gene TRBJ1-1, with D perhaps matching TRBD1 (6 bases). The CDR3 contains 14 residues. Germline CDR1 is SGHTA and CDR2 is FQGTGA. The germline V and J ends were trimmed by 3 bases and 1 base, with 9 bases remaining between them. The CDR3: CASSFGGANTEAFF. The DNA for the CDR3 is TGTGCCAGCAGCTTCGGGGGCGCGAACACTGAAGCTTTCTTT. Using reference TRBV7-3 and TRBJ1-1 for the parts outside the CDR3, the full variable domain is GAGVSQTPSNKVTEKGKYVELRCDPISGHTALYWYRQSLGQGPEFLIYFQGTGAADDSGLPNDRFFAVRPEGSVSTLKIQRTERGDSAVYLCASSFGGANTEAFFGQGTRLTVV.

The chain is built from TRBV11-2 and TRBJ2-7; D might be TRBD2 (6 bases). The CDR3 has 19 residues. The ends were cut back, 3 bases at V and 2 bases at J, with 26 bases in the middle. Germline V gene data show CDR1 as SGHAT and CDR2 as FQNNGV. In nucleotides, the CDR3 is TGTGCCAGCAGCTTTAGGCCTCGGGGAGGCTCTCGGGGACCCTACGAGCAGTACTTC. It encodes CASSFRPRGGSRGPYEQYF.

The table lists this clone with a few counts. The rearrangement joins TRBV5-1 to TRBJ2-4; D gene unclear. V shed 0 bases and J shed 7 bases, with 5 bases lying between them. The CDR3 sequence is 12 residues long. The germline V gene has CDR1 SGHRS and CDR2 YFSETQ. In DNA, the CDR3 is TGCGCCAGCAGCTTGGATCAGAACATTCAGTACTTC. Translated, it gives CASSLDQNIQYF.

On this clone: This same CDR3 is encoded by further DNA sequences in the sample. This chain links TRBV3-1 (or the pseudogene TRBV3-2) with TRBJ1-6; D gene uncertain. The CDR3 is 12 residues long. Trimming shortened V by 4 bases and J by 8 bases, and 6 bases separated the two germline ends. Germline V gene sequence: CDR1 LGHDT, CDR2 YNNKEL (reference sequence). This chain's CDR3 is CASSRRDSPLHF. The CDR3 nucleotides read TGTGCCAGCAGCCGGCGAGATTCACCCCTCCACTTT.

The chain is built from TRBV30 and TRBJ2-3; no clear D gene. The CDR3 length is 16 residues. V shed 2 bases and J shed 4 bases, with 19 bases lying between them. CDR1 GTSNPN and CDR2 SVGIG come from the germline V gene (reference sequence). CDR3 amino acids: CAWSPAGLWSPDTQYF. DNA of the CDR3: TGTGCCTGGAGTCCAGCTGGCCTTTGGAGCCCAGATACGCAGTATTTT.